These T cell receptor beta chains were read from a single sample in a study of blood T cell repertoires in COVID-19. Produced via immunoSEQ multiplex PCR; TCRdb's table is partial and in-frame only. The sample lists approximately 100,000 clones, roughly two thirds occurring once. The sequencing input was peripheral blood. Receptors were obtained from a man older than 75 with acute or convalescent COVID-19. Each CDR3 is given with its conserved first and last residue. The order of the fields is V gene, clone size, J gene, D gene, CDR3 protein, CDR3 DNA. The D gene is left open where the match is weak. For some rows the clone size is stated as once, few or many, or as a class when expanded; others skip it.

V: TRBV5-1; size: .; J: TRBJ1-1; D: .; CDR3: CASSLGEVNTEAFF; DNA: TGCGCCAGCAGCCTGGGGGAGGTGAACACTGAAGCTTTCTTT
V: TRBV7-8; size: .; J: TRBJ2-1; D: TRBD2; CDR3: CASSSSGTPYNEQFF; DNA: TGTGCCAGCAGCTCCAGCGGGACGCCCTACAATGAGCAGTTCTTC
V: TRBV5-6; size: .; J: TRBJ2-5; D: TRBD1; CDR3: CASSPGRQRTGVSETQYF; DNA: TGTGCCAGCAGCCCGGGTCGACAGAGAACAGGGGTTTCAGAGACCCAGTACTTC
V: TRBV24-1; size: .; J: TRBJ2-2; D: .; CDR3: CATSEPTSSRNTGELFF; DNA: TGTGCCACCAGTGAACCCACTAGTTCCCGGAACACCGGGGAGCTGTTTTTT
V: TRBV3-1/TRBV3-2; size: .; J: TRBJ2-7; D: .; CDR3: CASSQADYYEQYF; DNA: TGTGCCAGCAGCCAAGCGGACTACTACGAGCAGTACTTC
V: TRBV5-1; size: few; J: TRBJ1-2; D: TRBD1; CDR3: CASSPSTWVSDRAIVGYTF; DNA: TGCGCCAGCAGCCCCTCCACTTGGGTCTCCGACAGGGCGATAGTTGGCTACACCTTC
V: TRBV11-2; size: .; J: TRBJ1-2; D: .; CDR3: CASSPTGNYGYTF; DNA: TGTGCCAGCAGCCCCACAGGAAACTATGGCTACACCTTC
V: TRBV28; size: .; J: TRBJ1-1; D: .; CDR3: CASSSGGMNTEAFF; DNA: TGTGCCAGCAGTTCGGGGGGCATGAACACTGAAGCTTTCTTT
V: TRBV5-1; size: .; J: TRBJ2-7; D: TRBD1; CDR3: CASSIRQGAIGEQYF; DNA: TGCGCCAGCAGCATACGACAGGGGGCGATTGGAGAGCAGTACTTC
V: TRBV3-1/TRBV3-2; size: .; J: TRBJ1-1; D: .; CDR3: CASSRTSSGTTNTEAFF; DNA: TGTGCCAGCAGCCGAACCTCTTCCGGGACAACGAACACTGAAGCTTTCTTT